Many counts were recorded for the clone carrying this TCR beta chain. The sample is drawn from a study of regulatory T cells in long-lasting Graves disease. Arm-PCR with iRepertoire HTBI primers amplified the CDR3 regions for these TCR beta libraries. TCRdb reprocessed the multiplex PCR reads via MiXCR and lists one record per CDR3 protein. The sample records about 420,000 distinct CDR3 sequences, 16% being singletons. Described time point: newly diagnosed GD, antithyroid drugs for less than 3 months. PBMCs were the source of the RNA used for TCR sequencing. V was clipped by 7 bases and J by 10 bases; unmatched bases: 9. The germline CDR1 and CDR2 sequences are MNHNS and SASEGT. This CDR3 region has 12 residues. The same specimen was also included in a second study, on T cells in Graves' hyperthyroidism and ophthalmopathy.

The chain carries TRBV6-1 and TRBJ1-1, with TRBD1 matching over 7 bases. This TCR was sampled from a woman younger than 30 with Graves disease. The sequencing here drew on peripheral blood mononuclear cells (PBMCs), taken at new diagnosis, from a patient treated with antithyroid drugs. DNA for the CDR3: TGTGCCAGCATTGGGTGGGACAGAGTAGCTTTCTTT. Its protein is CASIGWDRVAFF.